This passage covers 23 T cell receptor beta chains from one sample sequenced in a study of shared clonotypes between healthy human individuals. This table comes from immunoSEQ multiplex PCR, and its TCRdb copy is limited to in-frame clones, with some not included. The table has some 580,000 clones, more than 95% seen once. Sequencing was performed on naive CD4+ T cells sorted from blood. Subset defined: CD45RA+ positively selected. All receptors come from a woman in her 30s in good health.

V gene TRBV30 combines with J gene TRBJ1-3; possibly TRBD1 for D (5 bases). Trimming took off 4 bases at V and 2 bases at J, with 9 bases between the two ends. This CDR3 comprises 13 residues. The V gene's germline CDR1 is GTSNPN and CDR2 SVGIG (reference sequence). The CDR3 DNA follows: TGTGCCTGGAAGACGGGGGCTGGAAACACCATATATTTT. Translating gives CAWKTGAGNTIYF. The whole variable domain, filled in from reference TRBV30 and TRBJ1-3, reads SQTIHQWPATLVQPVGSPLSLECTVEGTSNPNLYWYRQAAGRGLQLLFYSVGIGQISSEVPQNLSASRPQDRQFILSSKKLLLSDSGFYLCAWKTGAGNTIYFGEGSWLTVV.

The chain uses TRBV28 and TRBJ1-1; D not resolved. The germline V gene encodes CDR1 MDHEN and CDR2 SYDVKM. There are 12 residues in the CDR3. V lost 4 bases to trimming and J lost 0 bases, with 3 bases between them. In DNA form, the CDR3 reads TGTGCCAGCAGTTGGATGAACACTGAAGCTTTCTTT. This encodes CASSWMNTEAFF.

The rearrangement joins TRBV4-1 to TRBJ2-7; tentative D call: TRBD1 (5 bases). CDR1 is MGHRA and CDR2 is YSYEKL in the germline V gene. V dropped 5 bases and J dropped 5 bases, with 16 bases sitting between them. The length of the CDR3 is 14 residues. CDR3 sequence (DNA): TGCGCCAGCAGCGTATACAGACAGTCCGACGAGCAGTACTTC. This gives the protein CASSVYRQSDEQYF.

The chain recombines TRBV5-1 with TRBJ2-7, with 7 bases aligning to TRBD1. The germline V gene encodes CDR1 SGHRS and CDR2 YFSETQ. Losses at the gene ends were 3 bases for V and 0 bases for J; bases not matched to a gene: 9. This CDR3 has 16 residues. CDR3 loop: CASSWGPGGSSYEQYF. In nucleotides, the CDR3 is TGCGCCAGCAGCTGGGGGCCAGGGGGAAGCTCCTACGAGCAGTACTTC.

This sequence joins TRBV7-9 and TRBJ2-5; no definite D call. Germline V gives CDR1 SEHNR, CDR2 FQNEAQ (reference sequence). V was cut by 4 bases and J by 5 bases, with 11 bases left in between. This CDR3 region has 13 residues. This CDR3 reads CASSYVLVETQYF. CDR3 bases: TGTGCCAGCAGCTATGTCCTGGTTGAGACCCAGTACTTC.

This chain connects TRBV15 to TRBJ2-7; tentative D call: TRBD2 (6 bases). The length of the CDR3 is 15 residues. The ends were cut back, 1 base at V and 6 bases at J, with 16 bases in the middle. CDR1 LNHNV and CDR2 YYDKDF come from the germline V gene (reference sequence). In nucleotides, the CDR3 is TGTGCCACCAGCAGAGCCACGGGAGATCGTGGCGAGCAGTACTTC. Translation: CATSRATGDRGEQYF.

The sample holds one count of this clone. The V gene is TRBV30, the J gene TRBJ2-7; D may be TRBD1 (5 bases). Germline V CDR1 and CDR2: GTSNPN, SVGIG (reference sequence). This CDR3 comprises 13 residues. Trimming cost V 0 bases and J 5 bases, with 11 bases left between them. Here the CDR3 DNA reads TGTGCCTGGAGTGTCTCCAGGGTAGACGAGCAGTACTTC. Protein sequence: CAWSVSRVDEQYF.

V and J are TRBV7-2 and TRBJ2-7, with D unclear. The CDR3 is made up of 11 amino acids. From germline, CDR1 is SGHTA and CDR2 FQGNSA. The V and J ends lost 2 bases and 6 bases respectively, with 5 bases between them. The CDR3 sequence: CASSLTFEQYF. The CDR3 DNA reads TGTGCCAGCAGCTTAACGTTCGAGCAGTACTTC.

The chain links TRBV10-2 to TRBJ1-3; D ambiguous. V was pared by 8 bases and J by 1 base, with 3 bases between. CDR3 size: 11 residues. Germline CDR1 reads WSHSY; CDR2 reads SAAADI. In nucleotides, the CDR3 is TGCGCCAGCCGATCTGGAAACACCATATATTTT. Its translation: CASRSGNTIYF.

The chain joins TRBV6-6 to TRBJ2-7; weak D call: TRBD1 (6 bases). The CDR3 is made up of 13 amino acids. CDR1 and CDR2 from the germline V gene are MNHNY and SVGAGI (reference sequence). The V and J ends lost 2 bases and 6 bases respectively, with 11 bases between them. The CDR3 reads CASSYPGTSEQYF. CDR3 sequence (DNA): TGTGCCAGCAGTTACCCCGGGACATCCGAGCAGTACTTC.

The chain joins TRBV10-3 to TRBJ2-3, with TRBD2 matching 7 bases. From germline, CDR1 is ENHRY and CDR2 SYGVKD. J was trimmed by 0 bases and V by 9 bases; bases with no gene match: 6. This CDR3 is 14 amino acids long. CDR3 bases: TGTGCCATTAACTGGGGGGGTAGCACAGATACGCAGTATTTT. Translated: CAINWGGSTDTQYF.

The chain couples TRBV6-1 to TRBJ2-2, with TRBD2 matching over 7 bases. The junction had 7 bases not matched to a gene; V was cut back by 5 bases and J by 4 bases. Per germline, CDR1 MNHNS and CDR2 SASEGT. The CDR3 spans 15 residues. CDR3 sequence (DNA): TGTGCCAGCAGTCCCCTAGCGGAGACCACCGGGGAGCTGTTTTTT. Protein product: CASSPLAETTGELFF.

The chain links TRBV6-5 to TRBJ2-3, with D perhaps matching TRBD1 (6 bases). Trimming stripped 7 bases from V and 2 bases from J, with 7 bases between. Per the germline V gene, CDR1 is MNHEY and CDR2 is SVGAGI. The CDR3 is 12 amino acids. The CDR3 is CASKGHTDTQYF. The DNA for the CDR3 is TGTGCCAGCAAGGGACACACAGATACGCAGTATTTT.

This clone was detected once. The rearrangement uses TRBV28 and TRBJ2-1; TRBD2 agrees at 9 bases. V was pared by 4 bases and J by 5 bases, with 6 bases of the junction left unmatched. Germline loops: CDR1 MDHEN, CDR2 SYDVKM. CDR3 length equals 15 residues. The CDR3 region is CASSSGGRADNEQFF. The DNA of the CDR3 is TGTGCCAGCAGTTCTGGCGGGAGGGCCGACAATGAGCAGTTCTTC. Based on the CDR3 plus reference TRBV28 and TRBJ2-1, the full variable domain is DVKVTQSSRYLVKRTGEKVFLECVQDMDHENMFWYRQDPGLGLRLIYFSYDVKMKEKGDIPEGYSVSREKKERFSLILESASTNQTSMYLCASSSGGRADNEQFFGPGTRLTVL.

The rearrangement links TRBV18 to TRBJ1-5, with a weak D call TRBD1 (6 bases). The V end lost 1 base, the J end lost 6 bases, and 10 bases lay between the germline ends. CDR3 size: 14 residues. Germline lookup yields CDR1 KGHSH and CDR2 LQKENI. CDR3 nucleotide sequence: TGTGCCAGCTCACCACGGGGGGCCGGTCAGCCCCAGCATTTT. Protein product: CASSPRGAGQPQHF.

The sample holds one count of this clone. The V gene is TRBV11-2, the J gene TRBJ1-1; D gene unclear. Germline loops: CDR1 SGHAT, CDR2 FQNNGV. CDR3 length equals 13 residues. Trimming stripped 4 bases from V and 3 bases from J, with 9 bases between. Written as DNA, the CDR3 is TGTGCCAGCAGCTGGGGTTGGGACACTGAAGCTTTCTTT. Residues: CASSWGWDTEAFF.

The chain joins TRBV11-2 to TRBJ2-7; TRBD2 might be the D (6 bases). V lost 5 bases and J 5 bases, leaving 10 bases between the germline ends. Germline V CDR1 and CDR2: SGHAT, FQNNGV. The CDR3 spans 12 residues. The CDR3 nucleotides are TGTGCCAGCAGCCGGGACTCGGACGAGCAGTACTTC. This gives the protein CASSRDSDEQYF.

This clone was counted once. The chain employs TRBV18 and TRBJ1-1; a weak D match, TRBD1 (5 bases). Germline loops: CDR1 KGHSH, CDR2 LQKENI. CDR3 size: 16 residues. Trimming left V 0 bases short and J 1 base short, with 12 bases between. The CDR3 reads CASSPPGGRSNTEAFF. The DNA for the CDR3 is TGTGCCAGCTCACCACCGGGGGGACGGTCGAACACTGAAGCTTTCTTT.

The chain carries TRBV6-1 and TRBJ2-7, with TRBD1 identical over 9 bases. V lost 3 bases to trimming and J lost 6 bases; unmatched junction nucleotides: 9. There are 15 residues in the CDR3. The V gene's germline CDR1 is MNHNS and CDR2 SASEGT. This chain's CDR3 is CASSDLQGASFEQYF. CDR3 bases: TGTGCCAGCAGTGATTTACAGGGGGCATCTTTCGAGCAGTACTTC.

The rearrangement links TRBV28 to TRBJ2-7; TRBD1 matches at 8 bases. CDR1 and CDR2 (germline): MDHEN, SYDVKM. V lost 3 bases, J lost 6 bases, and 7 bases stayed unmatched. The CDR3 spans 14 residues. The CDR3 bases are TGTGCCAGCAGTTTCTCCCCAGGGGGCATCGAGCAGTACTTC. Its protein is CASSFSPGGIEQYF.

The chain joins TRBV4-2 to TRBJ2-3, with unresolved D. This CDR3 comprises 15 residues. Germline CDR1 is LGHNA and CDR2 is YNFKEQ. Trimming removed 1 base at V and 0 bases at J, with 8 bases between. This CDR3 reads CASSQAGSSTDTQYF. The CDR3 nucleotides are TGTGCCAGCAGCCAAGCGGGTTCTAGCACAGATACGCAGTATTTT.

The genes are TRBV7-3 and TRBJ2-5, with D possibly matching TRBD2 (7 bases). This CDR3 comprises 16 residues. Germline CDR1 is SGHTA and CDR2 is FQGTGA. The V end was cut by 4 bases, the J end by 5 bases, with 20 bases between. The chain's CDR3 is CASSYGGLRNRETQYF. Written as DNA, the CDR3 is TGTGCCAGCAGCTACGGGGGGCTCCGCAATCGTGAGACCCAGTACTTC.

V is TRBV28 and J is TRBJ2-2, with 8 bases lining up with TRBD1. CDR3 length equals 16 residues. Germline assignment: CDR1 MDHEN and CDR2 SYDVKM. Trimming removed 5 bases from V and 2 bases from J; junction bases left unmatched: 7. DNA for the CDR3: TGTGCCAGCAGTGGACAGGGTAACCTCAACACCGGGGAGCTGTTTTTT. This gives the protein CASSGQGNLNTGELFF.